This TCR beta chain was profiled in a study of tumor-infiltrating lymphocytes in primary liver carcinoma. Study-level points and caveats: Samples, which were bulk and unsorted, did not allow CD4+ and CD8+ repertoires to be compared.

Germline DNA was also extracted, and blood RNA was taken from unsorted whole blood. Points on this clonotype: Its antigen is as yet unknown.

A constant-region primer served to make TCR beta cDNA from roughly 500 ng total RNA. Researchers made the TCR beta libraries by running three nested multiplex PCR rounds with slightly modified ARM-PCR. The two initial PCR rounds, ten to eleven cycles each, used TRBV1-TRBV30 forward and C-beta reverse primers. One entry per CDR3 protein results from TCRdb running MiXCR on the multiplex PCR reads. The table includes 300,000 to 400,000 distinct CDR3 sequences, about 61% detected once. The V end lost 3 bases, the J end lost 5 bases, and 18 bases lay between the germline ends. Germline V CDR1 and CDR2: SGHDT, YYEEEE. The CDR3 has 16 amino acids.

The rearrangement uses TRBV5-6 and TRBJ2-1, with a tentative D call TRBD1 (7 bases). This receptor was identified in a man between 40 and 49 years old with primary liver carcinoma and hepatitis B virus infection. Sequenced sample: peripheral blood. The CDR3 coding sequence is TGTGCCAGCAGCTACGACAGGGTCGGGAGTGACAATGAGCAGTTCTTC. This sequence encodes CASSYDRVGSDNEQFF.